The 20 T cell receptor beta chains below come from one sample, sequenced in a study of blood T cells in healthy people across ages. Primed by a sample-barcoded 5' primer and a J-beta primer mix, a second PCR proceeded for about 6 to 11 cycles. TCRdb re-called the 5' RACE reads with MiXCR, one entry per CDR3 protein. The table has 800,000 to 950,000 distinct CDR3 sequences, 25% to 35% seen once. The data also belong to a second study, concerning T cells of mothers and their children.

The sample was blood. The receptors here all came from a woman between 40 and 50 years old in good health.

In its sample, this clonotype was seen a few times. V gene TRBV18 combines with J gene TRBJ2-1; 12 nucleotides agree with TRBD2. Trimming cost V 3 bases and J 2 bases; bases outside gene matches: 8. The CDR3 has 18 residues. Germline CDR1 is KGHSH and CDR2 is LQKENI. CDR3 protein: CASSPASGGAGAYNEQFF. CDR3 nucleotides: TGTGCCAGCTCACCGGCTAGCGGGGGGGCGGGAGCCTACAATGAGCAGTTCTTC. The full variable domain, completed using reference TRBV18 and TRBJ2-1, is NAGVMQNPRHLVRRRGQEARLRCSPMKGHSHVYWYRQLPEEGLKFMVYLQKENIIDESGMPKERFSAEFPKEGPSILRIQQVVRGDSAAYFCASSPASGGAGAYNEQFFGPGTRLTVL.

The V and J genes are TRBV5-1 and TRBJ2-1, with D maybe TRBD2 (5 bases). The germline V gene encodes CDR1 SGHRS and CDR2 YFSETQ. The CDR3 extends over 13 amino acids. The V gene lost 4 bases and the J gene lost 5 bases, with 10 bases spanning the gap. The CDR3 region is CASSPGYHNEQFF. CDR3 DNA sequence: TGCGCCAGCAGCCCGGGGTATCACAATGAGCAGTTCTTC.

As concerns this clonotype: A junction end diverges from the germline sequence, so it may reflect a read error. The chain uses TRBV28 and TRBJ2-4, with D tentatively TRBD2 (5 bases). Germline V gene data show CDR1 as MDHEN and CDR2 as SYDVKM. This CDR3 is built from 11 residues. The CDR3 protein is CAGSYGDERYF. CDR3 coding DNA: TGTGCCGGCAGTTACGGGGATGAGCGGTACTTC.

This clonotype appeared a few times. The V and J genes are TRBV7-8 and TRBJ2-1, with D possibly matching TRBD1 (5 bases). CDR1 is SGHVS and CDR2 is FQNEAQ in the germline V gene. CDR3 length equals 15 residues. Trimming pared 5 bases from V and 0 bases from J, leaving 11 bases between. In nucleotides, the CDR3 is TGTGCCAGCAGCGCCCGGCAGGGCTCCTACAATGAGCAGTTCTTC. This encodes CASSARQGSYNEQFF.

The rearrangement links TRBV28 to TRBJ1-2; no clear D gene. V was cut by 6 bases and J by 7 bases, with 15 bases left in between. CDR1 and CDR2 from the germline V gene are MDHEN and SYDVKM. This CDR3 region has 13 residues. The CDR3 protein is CASRPVVEPGYTF. CDR3 DNA: TGTGCCAGCAGGCCTGTAGTTGAGCCTGGCTACACCTTC.

The V call is TRBV28, the J call TRBJ1-2; D might be TRBD1 (5 bases). Germline CDR1 reads MDHEN; CDR2 reads SYDVKM. V dropped 2 bases and J dropped 1 base, with 11 bases sitting between them. This CDR3 comprises 15 residues. Here the CDR3 DNA reads TGTGCCAGCAGTTTAGGAGGGACCTATAACTATGGCTACACCTTC. It encodes CASSLGGTYNYGYTF.

The J gene is TRBJ2-1, the V gene TRBV7-8, with 7 bases that match TRBD2. V trimming: 4 bases; J trimming: 14 bases; junction bases outside the gene matches: 14. Germline V gene lookup returns CDR1 SGHVS and CDR2 FQNEAQ. The CDR3 covers 14 residues. The CDR3 here is CASSSAYLRELKFF. CDR3 DNA: TGTGCCAGCAGCTCTGCTTATTTGCGGGAGTTGAAGTTCTTC.

DNA for the CDR3: TGCGCCAGCAGCTTGAGGGCGCAGGCTGAAAAACTGTTTTTT. Amino acids: CASSLRAQAEKLFF. The V and J genes are TRBV5-1 and TRBJ1-4; D is uncertain. The V end lost 1 base, the J end lost 7 bases, and 11 bases lay between the germline ends. The CDR3 runs to 14 residues. Germline values: CDR1 SGHRS, CDR2 YFSETQ.

This clonotype has more than one count but fewer than ten. This sequence may be a read error, since a much larger clone differs from it by one base. The chain has TRBV9 and TRBJ2-7; 8 bases map to TRBD1. The end of the DNA is better explained by TRBJ2-5, so the J call may be wrong. The CDR3 consists of 15 residues. CDR1 and CDR2 from the germline V gene are SGDLS and YYNGEE. The CDR3 nucleotides are TGTACCAGCAGCCTCAGCCCCGGACAGGGCGAGACCCAGTACTTC. It codes for CTSSLSPGQGETQYF.

This clonotype was picked up a small number of times. One end of the junction does not line up with germline, which may come from a read error. V and J are TRBV7-2 and TRBJ2-7; weak D call: TRBD2 (5 bases). This CDR3 spans 14 amino acids. The V gene's germline CDR1 is SGHTA and CDR2 FQGNSA. This CDR3 reads CASRKEGSRYERYF. The CDR3 DNA follows: TGTGCCAGCAGGAAAGAGGGATCTCGGTACGAGCGGTACTTC.

The chain couples TRBV3-1 to TRBJ2-3; D remains unclear. V was trimmed by 1 base and J by 2 bases, leaving 4 bases between them. The CDR3 is made up of 13 amino acids. Per the germline V gene, CDR1 is LGHDT and CDR2 is YNNKEL (reference sequence). The CDR3 sequence is CASSQAITDTQYF. CDR3 nucleotide sequence: TGTGCCAGCAGCCAAGCTATCACAGATACGCAGTATTTT.

This clonotype was seen at least ten times. The chain is built from TRBV6-5 and TRBJ2-5; possibly TRBD2 for D (6 bases). Germline V CDR1 and CDR2: MNHEY, SVGAGI. This CDR3 is 12 amino acids long. V was trimmed by 6 bases and J by 1 base, leaving 6 bases between them. CDR3 region: CASRGGQETQYF. The CDR3 bases are TGTGCCAGCAGGGGGGGCCAAGAGACCCAGTACTTC.

This clonotype was seen many times. The rearrangement uses TRBV6-5 and TRBJ2-7; weak D call: TRBD1 (5 bases). Trimming shortened V by 5 bases and J by 5 bases, and 16 bases separated the two germline ends. The V gene's germline CDR1 is MNHEY and CDR2 SVGAGI. The CDR3 spans 14 residues. CDR3 in amino acids: CASSTRAGWNEQYF. As DNA, the CDR3 is TGTGCCAGCAGTACCCGGGCAGGGTGGAACGAGCAGTACTTC.

The chain has TRBV14 and TRBJ1-2, with TRBD1 matching 9 bases. The V segment lost 2 bases and the J segment 4 bases; nucleotides outside the gene matches: 2. Germline-derived CDR1 and CDR2 are SGHDN and FVKESK. This CDR3 is 14 amino acids long. CDR3: CASSQLQGAYGYTF. CDR3 in DNA: TGTGCCAGCAGCCAACTACAGGGGGCCTATGGCTACACCTTC.

This chain uses TRBV15 with TRBJ1-2, with 8 bases matching TRBD1. Looked up from germline, CDR1 is LNHNV and CDR2 is YYDKDF (reference sequence). V lost 0 bases to trimming and J lost 4 bases; unmatched junction nucleotides: 4. This CDR3 has 15 amino acids. The CDR3 spells CATSREATGAYGYTF. DNA for the CDR3: TGTGCCACCAGCAGAGAGGCGACAGGGGCCTATGGCTACACCTTC.

This chain connects TRBV12-3 or TRBV12-4 to TRBJ2-7; D unresolved. The CDR3 spans 14 residues. V lost 3 bases and J lost 0, with 9 bases in between. Written as DNA, the CDR3 is TGTGCCAGCAGTTTCGACGGCTTCTCCTACGAGCAGTACTTC. Translated, it gives CASSFDGFSYEQYF.

This clonotype came up a few times. The rearrangement uses TRBV29-1 and TRBJ2-2, with D tentatively TRBD2 (5 bases). V lost 0 bases and J 9 bases, leaving 11 bases between the germline ends. Germline V gene sequence: CDR1 SQVTM, CDR2 ANQGSEA. The CDR3 consists of 13 residues. CDR3 region: CSVEENSARELFF. The CDR3 DNA is TGCAGCGTTGAAGAGAATAGCGCCCGGGAGCTGTTTTTT.

Remarks on this clonotype: A much larger clone lies a single base off, so this may be a read error. The chain couples TRBV10-3 to TRBJ2-1; a possible D gene is TRBD1 (6 bases). There are 15 residues in the CDR3. V was shortened by 2 bases and J by 5 bases, with 13 bases between the two germline ends. Germline CDR1 is ENHRY and CDR2 is SYGVKD. CDR3 coding DNA: TGTGCCATCAGTGAGGACAGGCCAGGACACAATGAGCAGTTCTTC. Translation gives CAISEDRPGHNEQFF.

This clonotype has only one observation. This chain joins TRBV9 and TRBJ2-5; 7 bases fit TRBD1. The trim removed 3 bases at V and 3 bases at J, leaving 11 bases unmatched. CDR1 is SGDLS and CDR2 is YYNGEE in the germline V gene. The CDR3 spans 16 residues. Here the CDR3 reads CASSARRDSTKETQYF. Here the CDR3 DNA reads TGTGCCAGCAGCGCGCGCCGGGACAGCACCAAAGAGACCCAGTACTTC.

The V and J genes are TRBV6-5 and TRBJ2-1; D is perhaps TRBD2 (6 bases). The germline V gene encodes CDR1 MNHEY and CDR2 SVGAGI. V lost 2 bases and J lost 0, with 14 bases in between. The CDR3 runs to 17 residues. CDR3 in amino acids: CASSYRAGSSSYNEQFF. CDR3 in DNA: TGTGCCAGCAGTTACAGGGCCGGGAGTAGCTCCTACAATGAGCAGTTCTTC.